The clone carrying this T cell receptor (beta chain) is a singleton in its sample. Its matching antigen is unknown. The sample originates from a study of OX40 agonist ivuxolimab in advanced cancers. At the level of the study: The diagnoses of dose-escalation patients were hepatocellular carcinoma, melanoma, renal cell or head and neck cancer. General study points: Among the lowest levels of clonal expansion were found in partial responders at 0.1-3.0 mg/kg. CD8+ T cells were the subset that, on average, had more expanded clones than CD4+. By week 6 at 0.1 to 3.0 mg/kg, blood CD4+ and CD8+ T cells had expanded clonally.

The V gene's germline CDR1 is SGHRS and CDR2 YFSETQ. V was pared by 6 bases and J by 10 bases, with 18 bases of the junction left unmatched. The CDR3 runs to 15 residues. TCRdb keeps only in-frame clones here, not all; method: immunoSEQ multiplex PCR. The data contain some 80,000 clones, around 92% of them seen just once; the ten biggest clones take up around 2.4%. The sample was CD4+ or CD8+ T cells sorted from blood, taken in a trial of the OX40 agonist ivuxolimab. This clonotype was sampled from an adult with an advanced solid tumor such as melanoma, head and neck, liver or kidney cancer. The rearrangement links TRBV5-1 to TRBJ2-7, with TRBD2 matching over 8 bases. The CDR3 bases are TGCGCCAGCACATTTGAGGTAGCGGGACAACTCGACCAGTACTTC. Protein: CASTFEVAGQLDQYF.